These 21 T cell receptor beta chains came from one sample sequenced in a study of somatic mutations in cytotoxic T cells in rheumatoid arthritis. Profiled with immunoSEQ multiplex PCR; TCRdb holds only in-frame clones, not every one. Of about 5,800 clones listed, roughly four fifths are singletons. What was sequenced was CD8+ T cells sorted from blood. Receptors originate from a woman in her fifties or sixties with rheumatoid arthritis.

The chain employs TRBV4-1 and TRBJ1-2; D unclear. Trimming left V 0 bases short and J 4 bases short, with 12 bases between. This CDR3 contains 15 residues. Germline CDR1 MGHRA, CDR2 YSYEKL. The CDR3: CASSQDGAGSYGYTF. The CDR3 bases are TGCGCCAGCAGCCAAGACGGCGCGGGCTCCTATGGCTACACCTTC.

This clone is medium-sized by share. The sample holds other DNA sequences that translate to the same CDR3. The genes are TRBV29-1 and TRBJ2-5; D is possibly TRBD1 (5 bases). With 7 bases removed from V and 5 bases from J, the gap between germline ends came to 8 bases. The CDR3 extends over 10 amino acids. The germline CDR1 and CDR2 sequences are SQVTM and ANQGSEA. CDR3 protein: CSAPGETQYF. CDR3 nucleotides: TGCAGCGCCCCAGGGGAGACCCAGTACTTC.

This clone was detected only a few times. The chain uses TRBV5-4 and TRBJ2-1, with 11 bases fitting TRBD1. The CDR3 consists of 15 residues. V shed 4 bases and J 4 bases; nucleotides not matched to a gene: 4. The germline CDR1 and CDR2 sequences are SGHNT and YYREEE (reference sequence). In nucleotides, the CDR3 is TGTGCCAGCAGCAGAGGGACAGGGGGATACAATGAGCAGTTCTTC. Translation: CASSRGTGGYNEQFF.

This clone was observed a single time. The chain uses TRBV9 and TRBJ2-3; D uncertain. Germline V gives CDR1 SGDLS, CDR2 YYNGEE. CDR3 length: 14 amino acids. Trimming stripped 3 bases from V and 3 bases from J, with 11 bases between. The CDR3 sequence is CASSGTSRTDTQYF. The CDR3 coding sequence is TGTGCCAGCAGCGGTACGTCCCGGACAGATACGCAGTATTTT.

This clone is medium-sized in the sample. V and J are TRBV19 and TRBJ1-5; possibly TRBD1 for D (5 bases). CDR3 length: 14 residues. V was cut by 3 bases and J by 8 bases, with 14 bases left in between. The germline gives CDR1 LNHDA, CDR2 SQIVND (reference sequence). DNA of the CDR3: TGTGCCAGTAGTATCCCGGGGGGACTGGAGCCCCAGCATTTT. It codes for CASSIPGGLEPQHF.

The V gene is TRBV6-4, the J gene TRBJ1-6; D is perhaps TRBD1 (6 bases). Germline lookup yields CDR1 MRHNA and CDR2 SNTAGT. V dropped 6 bases and J dropped 6 bases, with 12 bases sitting between them. This CDR3 contains 14 residues. CDR3 protein: CASSDRDTNSPLHF. For the CDR3, the DNA is TGTGCCAGCAGCGACCGGGACACTAATTCACCCCTCCACTTT.

The J gene is TRBJ1-2, the V gene TRBV4-1, with D unresolved. The germline CDR1 and CDR2 sequences are MGHRA and YSYEKL. The ends were cut back, 0 bases at V and 7 bases at J, with 12 bases in the middle. The CDR3 runs 14 residues. CDR3 DNA: TGCGCCAGCAGCCAAGAGGACTCTGGCGCTGGCTACACCTTC. Translated, it gives CASSQEDSGAGYTF.

The chain is built from TRBV9 and TRBJ2-2; tentative D call: TRBD2 (6 bases). Per the germline V gene, CDR1 is SGDLS and CDR2 is YYNGEE. V was shortened by 0 bases and J by 7 bases, with 10 bases between the two germline ends. The CDR3 is made up of 14 amino acids. The CDR3 DNA is TGTGCCAGCAGCGTAGAGGCGGGGAGCGGGGAGCTGTTTTTT. It specifies CASSVEAGSGELFF.

The genes are TRBV7-6 and TRBJ1-6; 9 bases align to TRBD1. Germline CDR1 SGHVS, CDR2 FNYEAQ. The CDR3 loop spans 16 amino acids. The J segment lost 8 bases and the V segment lost 3 bases, leaving 8 bases of the junction unmatched. CDR3 in DNA: TGTGCCAGCAGCTTGGGGACAGGGTTCGAGGATTCACCCCTCCACTTT. Its translation is CASSLGTGFEDSPLHF. The whole variable domain, filled in from reference TRBV7-6 and TRBJ1-6, reads GAGVSQSPRYKVTKRGQDVALRCDPISGHVSLYWYRQALGQGPEFLTYFNYEAQQDKSGLPNDRFSAERPEGSISTLTIQRTEQRDSAMYRCASSLGTGFEDSPLHFGNGTRLTVT.

This chain joins TRBV7-9 and TRBJ2-5; D gene unclear. The end of the DNA aligns better with TRBJ2-7, so the J call may be wrong. The CDR3 extends over 13 amino acids. Germline CDR1 is SEHNR and CDR2 is FQNEAQ (reference sequence). This CDR3 is CASSSGNSYEQYF. DNA of the CDR3: TGTGCCAGCAGCTCGGGTAACTCCTACGAGCAGTACTTC.

The rearrangement joins TRBV9 to TRBJ1-5; the D gene is possibly TRBD1 (6 bases). CDR3 length equals 15 residues. Germline V gives CDR1 SGDLS, CDR2 YYNGEE. Trimming cost V 3 bases and J 7 bases, with 17 bases left between them. CDR3: CASSATDRWDQPQHF. The CDR3 DNA reads as TGTGCCAGCAGCGCGACCGACAGGTGGGACCAGCCCCAGCATTTT.

The chain is built from TRBV30 and TRBJ2-1; 7 bases fit TRBD1. Germline V gene lookup returns CDR1 GTSNPN and CDR2 SVGIG (reference sequence). The V gene end was trimmed by 3 bases and the J gene end by 4 bases; junction bases not matched to a gene: 9. This CDR3 has 15 residues. CDR3: CAWSEGTALYNEQFF. DNA of the CDR3: TGTGCCTGGAGCGAGGGGACAGCCCTTTACAATGAGCAGTTCTTC.

The chain joins TRBV19 to TRBJ1-1; D is perhaps TRBD1 (6 bases). The CDR3 extends over 15 amino acids. CDR1 is LNHDA, CDR2 SQIVND, per germline (reference sequence). Trimming took 7 bases from V and 4 from J, leaving 19 bases between them. The CDR3 coding sequence is TGTGCCAGTACCGGAGGGGAGGGAGGGGGCACTGAAGCTTTCTTT. This gives the protein CASTGGEGGGTEAFF. The full variable domain, its missing parts supplied by reference TRBV19 and TRBJ1-1, is DGGITQSPKYLFRKEGQNVTLSCEQNLNHDAMYWYRQDPGQGLRLIYYSQIVNDFQKGDIAEGYSVSREKKESFPLTVTSAQKNPTAFYLCASTGGEGGGTEAFFGQGTRLTVV.

By share, this clone ranks as large. The chain is built from TRBV7-9 and TRBJ1-4; D gene uncertain. V was pared by 1 base and J by 7 bases, with 13 bases between. The CDR3 spans 15 residues. Germline lookup yields CDR1 SEHNR and CDR2 FQNEAQ (reference sequence). CDR3 protein: CASSLEQSVSEKLFF. CDR3 coding DNA: TGTGCCAGCAGCTTAGAACAGAGTGTTAGTGAAAAACTGTTTTTT.

Remarks on this clone: The junction and the germline gene differ at one end; a read error may be behind it. The chain is built from TRBV7-7 and TRBJ2-7; the D gene is possibly TRBD1 (5 bases). The CDR3 loop spans 13 amino acids. Germline CDR1 SSHAT, CDR2 FNYEAQ (reference sequence). CDR3 sequence: CASSLDTGAEQYF. Here the CDR3 DNA reads TGTGCTAGCAGCTTAGATACAGGAGCCGAGCAGTACTTC.

J is TRBJ2-5 and V is TRBV5-6; D may be TRBD2 (7 bases). Germline V lookup: CDR1 SGHDT, CDR2 YYEEEE. The CDR3 totals 13 residues. The V end was cut by 4 bases, the J end by 7 bases, with 14 bases between. The CDR3: CASSGGGGGTQYF. The CDR3, as DNA: TGTGCCAGCAGCGGGGGAGGGGGAGGGACCCAGTACTTC.

The gene calls are TRBV9 and TRBJ2-2; the match to TRBD2 covers 8 bases. The CDR3 has 17 residues. The V and J ends lost 2 bases and 0 bases, in that order; junction bases with no gene match: 6. CDR1 and CDR2 from the germline V gene are SGDLS and YYNGEE. The CDR3 protein is CASSVKSGGPNTGELFF. For the CDR3, the DNA is TGTGCCAGCAGCGTGAAAAGCGGGGGCCCGAACACCGGGGAGCTGTTTTTT. Using reference TRBV9 and TRBJ2-2 for the parts outside the CDR3, the full variable domain is DSGVTQTPKHLITATGQRVTLRCSPRSGDLSVYWYQQSLDQGLQFLIQYYNGEERAKGNILERFSAQQFPDLHSELNLSSLELGDSALYFCASSVKSGGPNTGELFFGEGSRLTVL.

This clone is medium-sized within its sample. The V and J genes are TRBV19 and TRBJ2-7; D call uncertain. CDR1 and CDR2 from the germline V gene are LNHDA and SQIVND (reference sequence). The CDR3 extends over 14 amino acids. Trimming took 8 bases from V and 0 from J, leaving 14 bases between them. The CDR3 sequence is CASSDQRSSYEQYF. CDR3 nucleotide sequence: TGTGCCAGTTCAGACCAGCGAAGCTCCTACGAGCAGTACTTC.

This clone is large by share. The chain is built from TRBV6-4 and TRBJ2-4; a possible D gene is TRBD2 (5 bases). The germline gives CDR1 MRHNA, CDR2 SNTAGT. V lost 2 bases, J lost 6 bases, and 8 bases lay in between. This CDR3 is 13 amino acids long. The CDR3 DNA reads TGTGCCAGCAGTGACACAGAGGGAAACATTCAGTACTTC. It yields the protein CASSDTEGNIQYF.

This rearrangement joins TRBV6-4 to TRBJ2-7, with 7 bases lining up with TRBD1. The CDR3 loop spans 13 amino acids. Germline V gives CDR1 MRHNA, CDR2 SNTAGT. Trimming took 5 bases from V and 3 from J; bases not matched to a gene: 4. CDR3 nucleotides: TGTGCCAGCAGTCTGGGACAGAACTACGAGCAGTACTTC. The encoded protein is CASSLGQNYEQYF.

The gene calls are TRBV9 and TRBJ2-4; the D gene is possibly TRBD2 (6 bases). The CDR3 contains 13 residues. From germline, CDR1 is SGDLS and CDR2 YYNGEE. V was cut by 4 bases and J by 15 bases, with 20 bases left in between. The CDR3 bases are TGTGCCAGCAGCCCGCCTCTGGGAGGAGTGTGGTACTTC. Translated: CASSPPLGGVWYF.